The 23 T cell receptor beta chains below all came from one sample that was sequenced in a study of blood T cells in healthy people across ages. The use of a sample-barcoded 5' primer and a J-beta primer mix characterized a second PCR of roughly 6 to 12 cycles. TCRdb recomputed calls from the 5' RACE reads with MiXCR, one row per CDR3 protein. The sample lists approximately 670,000 distinct CDR3 sequences, less than 45% occurring once. The sequenced material came from blood. The receptor source for this set is an older man in good health.

This clonotype was observed a few times. The chain uses TRBV6-2 or TRBV6-3 and TRBJ2-3; 8 positions agree with TRBD1. Germline CDR1 and CDR2: MNHEY and SVGEGT. There are 13 residues in the CDR3. J lost 4 bases, V lost 11 bases, and 8 bases had no gene match. CDR3 loop: CAARTGSADTQYF. The CDR3 coding sequence is TGTGCCGCAAGGACAGGGAGTGCAGATACGCAGTATTTT.

The chain is built from TRBV13 and TRBJ2-4, with D perhaps assigned TRBD1 or TRBD2 (5 bases each). The DNA end lines up better with TRBJ2-7; the J call may be wrong. The CDR3 totals 15 residues. CDR1 and CDR2 (germline): PRHDT, FYEKMQ (reference sequence). The CDR3 sequence is CASSLGDLRDHEQYF. In DNA, the CDR3 is TGTGCCAGCAGCTTAGGAGATCTTAGGGACCACGAGCAGTACTTC.

The chain is built from TRBV6-5 and TRBJ2-3, with a possible D match to TRBD2 (6 bases). Germline V gives CDR1 MNHEY, CDR2 SVGAGI. This CDR3 spans 14 amino acids. The V end lost 5 bases, the J end lost 8 bases, and 17 bases lay between the germline ends. DNA of the CDR3: TGTGCCAGCAGTGAAGTGGGGGGTGTGACTACGCAGTATTTT. As protein: CASSEVGGVTTQYF.

Regarding this clonotype: The junction and the germline gene differ at one end; a read error may be behind it. The chain couples TRBV5-6 to TRBJ1-5, with 7 bases that match TRBD1. Germline V gene lookup returns CDR1 SGHDT and CDR2 YYEEEE. The CDR3 is 14 amino acids. As DNA, the CDR3 is TGTGCCGGCAGCTTCGGGACAGAAAATCAGCCCCAGCATTTT. Its protein product is CAGSFGTENQPQHF.

This chain uses TRBV4-2 with TRBJ2-7, with unresolved D. Germline lookup yields CDR1 LGHNA and CDR2 YNFKEQ. CDR3 size: 16 residues. V was trimmed by 2 bases and J by 0 bases, leaving 14 bases between them. The CDR3 spells CASSQYSERSSYEQYF. The CDR3, as DNA: TGTGCCAGCAGCCAATACAGCGAAAGGAGCTCCTACGAGCAGTACTTC.

The chain recombines TRBV11-2 with TRBJ2-2; the D gene is possibly TRBD2 (5 bases). The V end lost 4 bases, the J end lost 5 bases, and 14 bases lay between the germline ends. In germline, CDR1 is SGHAT, CDR2 FQNNGV. This CDR3 contains 15 residues. CDR3 loop: CASSWRLAGTGELFF. The DNA for the CDR3 is TGTGCCAGCAGCTGGAGGCTAGCCGGGACCGGGGAGCTGTTTTTT.

A remark on this clonotype: Compared with germline, one end of the junction differs, possibly owing to a read error. This chain links TRBV11-1 with TRBJ1-1, with D hard to call. Per the germline V gene, CDR1 is SGHAT and CDR2 is FQDESV (reference sequence). The CDR3 is 13 residues long. CDR3 residues: CASSAKLNTKAFF. In nucleotides, the CDR3 is TGTGCCAGCAGCGCAAAATTGAACACTAAAGCTTTCTTT.

Only a few counts were recorded for this clonotype. The J gene is TRBJ2-5, the V gene TRBV12-3 or TRBV12-4; perhaps TRBD1 as D (7 bases). Trimming removed 5 bases from V and 10 bases from J, with 23 bases in between. The CDR3 runs 15 residues. The CDR3 DNA sequence: TGTGCCAGCAGTGGAGGGGACAGACGAGGGATGGACCAGTACTTC. Translating gives CASSGGDRRGMDQYF.

This clonotype showed up just a few times. The chain recombines TRBV4-3 with TRBJ2-7; D may be TRBD1 or TRBD2 (6 bases each). The CDR3 has 19 residues. The germline gives CDR1 LGHNA, CDR2 YSLEER. V was pared by 0 bases and J by 7 bases, with 28 bases between. This chain's CDR3 is CASSQDGGRTVGLGYEQYF. As DNA, the CDR3 is TGCGCCAGCAGCCAAGATGGGGGGAGGACAGTGGGGCTCGGGTATGAGCAGTACTTC.

The sample holds a few counts of this clonotype. The chain combines TRBV7-9 with TRBJ1-1, with D perhaps matching TRBD1 (5 bases). V lost 1 base and J 8 bases, leaving 17 bases between the germline ends. This CDR3 region has 15 residues. The germline V gene has CDR1 SEHNR and CDR2 FQNEAQ (reference sequence). CDR3: CASSLVDGASGEAFF. CDR3 DNA sequence: TGTGCCAGCAGCTTAGTTGATGGGGCCTCGGGGGAAGCTTTCTTT.

The rearrangement joins TRBV7-9 to TRBJ1-4; D not certain. The germline CDR1 and CDR2 sequences are SEHNR and FQNEAQ (reference sequence). CDR3 size: 15 residues. Trimming pared 5 bases from V and 6 bases from J, leaving 16 bases between. The chain's CDR3 is CASSPGLVGDEKLFF. The CDR3 bases are TGTGCCAGCAGCCCAGGCTTAGTAGGTGATGAAAAACTGTTTTTT.

This clonotype was seen only a few times. The V and J genes are TRBV10-3 and TRBJ2-3; D is tentatively TRBD1 or TRBD2 (6 bases each). The CDR3 is 14 residues long. V was cut by 4 bases and J by 4 bases, with 12 bases left in between. Germline CDR1 ENHRY, CDR2 SYGVKD. CDR3 nucleotides: TGTGCCATCAGTGTCTCGGGGGCCGCAGATACGCAGTATTTT. Encoded protein: CAISVSGAADTQYF.

This clonotype was found many times. V and J are TRBV14 and TRBJ2-5, with unresolved D. V was pared by 1 base and J by 7 bases, with 19 bases between. CDR3 length: 16 amino acids. In germline, CDR1 is SGHDN, CDR2 FVKESK. CDR3 sequence: CASSQGTGRFFGTQYF. Here the CDR3 DNA reads TGTGCCAGCAGCCAAGGGACCGGGCGTTTTTTCGGGACCCAGTACTTC.

The chain carries TRBV6-2 or TRBV6-3 and TRBJ2-7; D might be TRBD1 or TRBD2, each matching 5 bases. Trimming shortened V by 6 bases and J by 4 bases, and 25 bases separated the two germline ends. Looked up from germline, CDR1 is MNHEY and CDR2 is SVGEGT. This CDR3 has 17 residues. DNA of the CDR3: TGTGCCAGCAGCCGGAGCCCGTGGGACGGAGGAACGTACGAGCAGTACTTC. Its protein product is CASSRSPWDGGTYEQYF.

The J gene is TRBJ2-5, the V gene TRBV20-1; D is uncertain. The CDR3 contains 11 residues. Trimming stripped 4 bases from V and 4 bases from J, with 7 bases between. Germline lookup yields CDR1 DFQATT and CDR2 SNEGSKA (reference sequence). The CDR3 sequence is CSANPRETQYF. The CDR3 DNA reads as TGCAGTGCTAACCCTCGAGAGACCCAGTACTTC.

V and J are TRBV7-3 and TRBJ1-1; D call uncertain. The germline V gene has CDR1 SGHTA and CDR2 FQGTGA. V was shortened by 0 bases and J by 1 base, with 9 bases between the two germline ends. The CDR3 covers 15 residues. CDR3 amino acids: CASSLTPGRNTEAFF. Here the CDR3 DNA reads TGTGCCAGCAGCTTAACGCCGGGCCGGAACACTGAAGCTTTCTTT.

The table lists this clonotype with a few counts. The chain has TRBV20-1 and TRBJ2-7, with TRBD1 identical over 12 bases. The J call is in doubt because the DNA end fits TRBJ2-5 better. This CDR3 spans 17 amino acids. The V gene's germline CDR1 is DFQATT and CDR2 SNEGSKA (reference sequence). DNA of the CDR3: TGCAGTGCTAACCCCGGGACAGGGGGCGCGTCCAAGGAGACCCAGTACTTC. This sequence encodes CSANPGTGGASKETQYF.

This clonotype occurred many times. The rearrangement joins TRBV7-2 to TRBJ2-1; 15 nucleotides match TRBD2. There are 16 residues in the CDR3. With 3 bases clipped from V and 7 bases from J, the junction kept 4 bases outside the gene matches. CDR1 is SGHTA and CDR2 is FQGNSA in the germline V gene. Here the CDR3 reads CASSFGGTSGRNEQFF. CDR3 bases: TGTGCCAGCAGCTTTGGGGGGACTAGCGGGAGGAATGAGCAGTTCTTC.

This chain connects TRBV10-1 to TRBJ2-1; TRBD2 aligns across 10 bases. With V trimmed by 1 base and J by 7 bases, 7 bases remained unmatched. Germline assignment: CDR1 WNHNN and CDR2 SYGVQD (reference sequence). The CDR3 loop spans 16 amino acids. CDR3 coding DNA: TGCGCCAGCAGTGAGTATGGGACTAGCGAAAGGAATGAGCAGTTCTTC. Amino acids: CASSEYGTSERNEQFF.

This chain uses TRBV20-1 with TRBJ2-6; 8 nucleotides match TRBD1. Germline V gene sequence: CDR1 DFQATT, CDR2 SNEGSKA (reference sequence). Trimming at V came to 0 bases and at J to 1 base, leaving 8 bases not matched to a gene. The CDR3 covers 18 residues. This CDR3 reads CSARDPGGFVSGANVLTF. Here the CDR3 DNA reads TGCAGTGCTAGAGATCCAGGGGGCTTTGTGTCTGGGGCCAACGTCCTGACTTTC.

V and J are TRBV27 and TRBJ2-7, with TRBD2 matching over 8 bases. With 6 bases clipped from V and 4 bases from J, the junction kept 8 bases outside the gene matches. From germline, CDR1 is MNHEY and CDR2 SMNVEV (reference sequence). The CDR3 has 14 residues. The CDR3 spells CASSRSAGAYEQYF. Written as DNA, the CDR3 is TGTGCCAGCAGCAGATCAGCGGGGGCGTACGAGCAGTACTTC.

The V and J genes are TRBV12-3 or TRBV12-4 and TRBJ2-7; 7 bases line up with TRBD1. The CDR3 is 12 residues long. After removal of 5 bases from V and 9 bases from J, the junction contained 7 bases not matched to a gene. CDR3 nucleotide sequence: TGTGCCAGCAGTCCAACAGGGGAAGTGCAGTACTTC. Its protein product is CASSPTGEVQYF.

This clonotype was counted a few times. V is TRBV2 and J is TRBJ2-5; 11 nucleotides agree with TRBD2. The CDR3 spans 15 residues. Germline loops: CDR1 SNHLY, CDR2 FYNNEI. J lost 1 base, V lost 6 bases, and 4 bases had no gene match. The CDR3 DNA sequence: TGTGCCAGCAGCACCGGGACTAGCGGCCAAGAGACCCAGTACTTC. Protein: CASSTGTSGQETQYF.